This T cell receptor beta chain was identified during a study of OX40 agonist ivuxolimab in advanced cancers. TCRdb's table, derived via immunoSEQ multiplex PCR, lists solely in-frame clones and lacks some. The profile covers 50,000 to 55,000 clones, with around 91% appearing a single time and 11% taken by the ten largest. CDR1 is GTSNPN and CDR2 is SVGIG in the germline V gene (reference sequence). The CDR3 runs 15 residues. The ends lost 4 bases at V and 3 bases at J; junction bases unmatched: 8. This clonotype originated in an adult with an advanced solid tumor such as melanoma, head and neck, liver or kidney cancer. This sequence joins TRBV30 and TRBJ2-7, with TRBD2 matching 11 bases. The sample consisted of CD4+ or CD8+ T cells sorted from blood, taken in a trial of the OX40 agonist ivuxolimab. The CDR3 region is CAWKIGLAGGYEQYF. DNA of the CDR3: TGTGCCTGGAAGATAGGTCTAGCGGGAGGCTACGAGCAGTACTTC.